This T cell receptor (beta chain) was recorded in a study of CD8+ T cells in alopecia areata. Turning to the study itself: Oral tofacitinib (5 to 10 mg twice daily) was administered to treated patients.

The CDR3 covers 14 residues. The V and J ends lost 2 bases and 4 bases, in that order; junction bases with no gene match: 5. CDR1 SGHDT and CDR2 YYEEEE come from the germline V gene. Study-wide results and caveats: Scalp sample data also include resident alphabeta T cells from normal skin. Throughout tofacitinib, many expanded lesional clones continued to persist in scalp and blood.

In regard to this clone: Its antigen is currently unknown.

The treatment: oral pan-JAK inhibitor, 5-10 mg twice daily. Reverse transcribed after extraction, RNA yielded cDNA as the sequencing template. Measured with immunoSEQ multiplex PCR; TCRdb has only the in-frame clones, and not every one. The repertoire holds 200,000 to 250,000 clones, with around 66% as singletons. This TCR was recovered from a human donor with alopecia areata. The source was CD4+ T cells sorted from blood, collected at approximately week 42, from a patient treated with tofacitinib. This rearrangement joins TRBV5-6 to TRBJ2-7; TRBD1 aligns across 8 bases. CDR3 amino acids: CASSLGQGWYEQYF. CDR3 in DNA: TGTGCCAGCAGCTTAGGACAGGGTTGGTACGAGCAGTACTTC. Variable domain in full (rest from reference TRBV5-6 and TRBJ2-7): DAGVTQSPTHLIKTRGQQVTLRCSPKSGHDTVSWYQQALGQGPQFIFQYYEEEERQRGNFPDRFSGHQFPNYSSELNVNALLLGDSALYLCASSLGQGWYEQYFGPGTRLTVT.